This TCR beta chain appears in the sequencing data of a study of cytomegalovirus exposure and HLA in healthy donors. About this clone itself: Its target is not known.

Both 60 Vbeta primers and 13 Jbeta primers went into the PCR. Sequenced by immunoSEQ multiplex PCR; TCRdb stores in-frame clones only, minus some. The table includes roughly 150,000 clones, 60% to 80% detected once. Study-level points and caveats: The study dropped some indistinguishable V segments, TRBV6-2 and TRBV6-3 among them.

The CDR3 runs 15 residues. Germline V lookup: CDR1 LNHNV, CDR2 YYDKDF (reference sequence). J was trimmed by 2 bases and V by 0 bases; bases with no gene match: 3. Sequencing input: PBMCs. The chain employs TRBV15 and TRBJ1-2; TRBD1 matches at 7 bases. This clonotype was obtained from a woman aged 30 to 39 in good health and CMV-seronegative. CDR3 residues: CATSREAGGNYGYTF. The CDR3 coding sequence is TGTGCCACCAGCAGAGAGGCAGGGGGGAACTATGGCTACACCTTC.